This record looks at one T cell receptor beta chain sequence and its context. Its antigen remains unknown. Deletions cut 0 bases from V and 4 bases from J, with 19 bases between. CDR3 length: 18 amino acids. Germline assignment: CDR1 LGHNA and CDR2 YSLEER. Pooling covered second doses at about 4 or about 12 weeks. Measured with immunoSEQ multiplex PCR; TCRdb has only the in-frame clones, and not every one. The sample has roughly 150,000 clones; roughly 85% are singletons. The sample is drawn from a study of T cell responses to AZD1222 COVID-19 vaccine. Study-wide points: In a largely white British group with more females than males, clonal diversity was possibly underestimated. Variant regions that are unmutated are reportedly the target of nearly half of spike-specific TCRs. Only a handful of AZD1222 recipients were seropositive at baseline.

The material sequenced was peripheral blood, taken 28 days after the second AZD1222 dose. This chain connects TRBV4-3 to TRBJ2-1; no firm D call. The origin of this receptor is an adult who received the AZD1222 COVID-19 vaccine. CDR3 bases: TGCGCCAGCAGCCAAGAAAGTTCCCCAGGATGGGCATACAATGAGCAGTTCTTC. The encoded protein is CASSQESSPGWAYNEQFF.